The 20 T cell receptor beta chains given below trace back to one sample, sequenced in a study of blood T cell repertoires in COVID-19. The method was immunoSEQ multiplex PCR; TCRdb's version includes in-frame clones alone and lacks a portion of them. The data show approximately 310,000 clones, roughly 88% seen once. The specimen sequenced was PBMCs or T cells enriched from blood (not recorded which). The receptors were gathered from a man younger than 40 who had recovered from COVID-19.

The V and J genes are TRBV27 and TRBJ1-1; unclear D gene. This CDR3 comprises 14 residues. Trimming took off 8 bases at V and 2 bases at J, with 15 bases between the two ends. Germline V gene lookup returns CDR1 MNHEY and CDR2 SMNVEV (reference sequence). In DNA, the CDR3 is TGTGCCAGCTTACCGACTCGGGGAAACACTGAAGCTTTCTTT. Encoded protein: CASLPTRGNTEAFF.

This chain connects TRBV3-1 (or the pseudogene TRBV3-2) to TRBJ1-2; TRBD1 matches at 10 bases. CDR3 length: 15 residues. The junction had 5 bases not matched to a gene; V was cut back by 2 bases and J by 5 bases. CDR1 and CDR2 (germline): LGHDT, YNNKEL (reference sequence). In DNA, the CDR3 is TGTGCCAGCAGCCAATGGGACAGGGGAAGATATGGCTACACCTTC. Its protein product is CASSQWDRGRYGYTF.

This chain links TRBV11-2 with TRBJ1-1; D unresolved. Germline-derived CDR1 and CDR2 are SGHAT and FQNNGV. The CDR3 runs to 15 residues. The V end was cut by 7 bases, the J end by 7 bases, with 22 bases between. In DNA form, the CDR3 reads TGTGCCAGCACCATCTCCTCCGTCTGGAGGAGTGAAGCTTTCTTT. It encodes CASTISSVWRSEAFF.

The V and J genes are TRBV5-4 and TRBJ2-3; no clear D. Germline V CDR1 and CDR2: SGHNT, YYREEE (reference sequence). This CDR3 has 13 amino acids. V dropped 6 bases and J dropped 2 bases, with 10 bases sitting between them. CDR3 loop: CASTGAYTDTQYF. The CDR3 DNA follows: TGTGCCAGCACTGGAGCCTACACAGATACGCAGTATTTT.

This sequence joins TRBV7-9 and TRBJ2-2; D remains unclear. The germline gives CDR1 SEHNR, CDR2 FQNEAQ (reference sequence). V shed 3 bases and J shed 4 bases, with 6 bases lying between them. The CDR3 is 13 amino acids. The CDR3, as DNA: TGTGCCAGCAGCTTGAGGAGCACCGGGGAGCTGTTTTTT. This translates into CASSLRSTGELFF.

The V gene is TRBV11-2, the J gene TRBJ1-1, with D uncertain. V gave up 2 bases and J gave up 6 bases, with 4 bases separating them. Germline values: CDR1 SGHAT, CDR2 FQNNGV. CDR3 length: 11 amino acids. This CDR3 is CASSLLSEAFF. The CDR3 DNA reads TGTGCCAGCAGCTTACTTTCTGAAGCTTTCTTT.

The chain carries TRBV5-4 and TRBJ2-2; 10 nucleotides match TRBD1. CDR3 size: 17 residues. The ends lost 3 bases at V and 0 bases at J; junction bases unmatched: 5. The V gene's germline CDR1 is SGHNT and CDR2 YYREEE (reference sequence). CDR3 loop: CASSSRGQGSNTGELFF. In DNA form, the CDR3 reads TGTGCCAGCAGCTCCCGGGGACAGGGGTCGAACACCGGGGAGCTGTTTTTT.

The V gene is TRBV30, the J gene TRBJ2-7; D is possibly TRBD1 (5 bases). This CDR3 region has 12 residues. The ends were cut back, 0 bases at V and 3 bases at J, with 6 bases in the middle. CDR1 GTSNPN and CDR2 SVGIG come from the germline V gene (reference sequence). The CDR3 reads CAWSVDSYEQYF. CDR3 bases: TGTGCCTGGAGTGTTGACAGCTACGAGCAGTACTTC.

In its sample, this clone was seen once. The CDR3 loop reads CASSLTGVELFF. The DNA for the CDR3 is TGCGCCAGCAGCCTCACAGGGGTAGAGCTGTTTTTT. This chain links TRBV5-1 with TRBJ2-2; 7 bases line up with TRBD1. Losses at the gene ends were 4 bases for V and 11 bases for J; bases not matched to a gene: 5. The CDR3 consists of 12 residues. Germline V CDR1 and CDR2: SGHRS, YFSETQ. The entire variable domain, with the rest obtained from reference TRBV5-1 and TRBJ2-2, is as follows: KAGVTQTPRYLIKTRGQQVTLSCSPISGHRSVSWYQQTPGQGLQFLFEYFSETQRNKGNFPGRFSGRQFSNSRSEMNVSTLELGDSALYLCASSLTGVELFFGEGSRLTVL.

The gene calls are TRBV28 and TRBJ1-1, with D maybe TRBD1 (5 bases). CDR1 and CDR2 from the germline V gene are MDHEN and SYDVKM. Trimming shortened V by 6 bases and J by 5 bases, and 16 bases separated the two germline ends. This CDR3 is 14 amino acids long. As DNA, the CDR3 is TGTGCCAGCAGGCGACCGGGGGGTTTGACTGAAGCTTTCTTT. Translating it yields CASRRPGGLTEAFF.

CDR3 nucleotides: TGTGCCAGCAGTGAATTTAGGGGCCGCGATGGCTACACCTTC. It is translated as CASSEFRGRDGYTF. This sequence joins TRBV25-1 and TRBJ1-2, with D possibly TRBD1 on 5 matching bases. CDR3 length: 14 amino acids. Germline CDR1 and CDR2: MGHDK and SYGVNS. V was pared by 1 base and J by 6 bases, with 12 bases between.

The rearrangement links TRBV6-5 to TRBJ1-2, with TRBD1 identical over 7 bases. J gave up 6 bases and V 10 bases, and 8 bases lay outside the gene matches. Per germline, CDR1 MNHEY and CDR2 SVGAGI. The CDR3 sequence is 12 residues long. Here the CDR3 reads CATQGDRDGYTF. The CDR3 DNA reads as TGTGCCACCCAGGGGGATCGCGATGGCTACACCTTC.

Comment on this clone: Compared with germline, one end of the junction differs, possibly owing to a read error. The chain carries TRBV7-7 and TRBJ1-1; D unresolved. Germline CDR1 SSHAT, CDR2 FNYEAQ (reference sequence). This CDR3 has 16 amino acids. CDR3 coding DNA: TGTGCTAGCAGCTTCAGAGTCGGGTATATGAACACTGAAGCTTTCTTT. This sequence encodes CASSFRVGYMNTEAFF. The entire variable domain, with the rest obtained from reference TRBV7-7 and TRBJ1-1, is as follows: GAGVSQSPRYKVTKRGQDVTLRCDPISSHATLYWYQQALGQGPEFLTYFNYEAQPDKSGLPSDRFSAERPEGSISTLTIQRTEQRDSAMYRCASSFRVGYMNTEAFFGQGTRLTVV.

The CDR3 spells CASSVGGGASEKLFF. CDR3 coding DNA: TGTGCCAGCAGCGTAGGTGGGGGGGCATCTGAAAAACTGTTTTTT. V usage is TRBV9 and J usage is TRBJ1-4, with D perhaps TRBD1 (6 bases). The CDR3 spans 15 residues. Germline CDR1 and CDR2: SGDLS and YYNGEE. V was pared by 0 bases and J by 7 bases, with 13 bases between.

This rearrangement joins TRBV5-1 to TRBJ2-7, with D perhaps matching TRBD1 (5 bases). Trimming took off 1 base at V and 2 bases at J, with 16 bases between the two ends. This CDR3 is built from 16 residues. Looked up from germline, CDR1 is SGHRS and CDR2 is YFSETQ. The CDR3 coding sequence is TGCGCCAGCAGCTTGAATTGGGCAGGGCGAACCTACGAGCAGTACTTC. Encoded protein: CASSLNWAGRTYEQYF. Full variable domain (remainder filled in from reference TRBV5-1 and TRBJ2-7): KAGVTQTPRYLIKTRGQQVTLSCSPISGHRSVSWYQQTPGQGLQFLFEYFSETQRNKGNFPGRFSGRQFSNSRSEMNVSTLELGDSALYLCASSLNWAGRTYEQYFGPGTRLTVT.

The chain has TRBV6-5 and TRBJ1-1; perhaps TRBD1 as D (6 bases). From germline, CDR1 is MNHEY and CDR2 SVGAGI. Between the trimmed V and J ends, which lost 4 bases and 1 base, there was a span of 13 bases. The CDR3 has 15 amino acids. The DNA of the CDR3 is TGTGCCAGCAGTTCCCGAGGCAGGGGGAACACTGAAGCTTTCTTT. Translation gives CASSSRGRGNTEAFF.

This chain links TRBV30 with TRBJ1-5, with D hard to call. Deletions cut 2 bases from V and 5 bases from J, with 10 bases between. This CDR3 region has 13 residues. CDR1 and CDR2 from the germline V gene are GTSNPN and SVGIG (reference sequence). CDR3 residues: CAWSPQHDQPQHF. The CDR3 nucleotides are TGTGCCTGGAGTCCTCAACATGATCAGCCCCAGCATTTT.

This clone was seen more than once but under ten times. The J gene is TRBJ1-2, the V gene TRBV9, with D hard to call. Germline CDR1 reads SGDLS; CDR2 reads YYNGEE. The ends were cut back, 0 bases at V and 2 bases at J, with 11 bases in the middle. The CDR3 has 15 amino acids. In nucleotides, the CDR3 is TGTGCCAGCAGCGTAGGCACTACCCCAAACTATGGCTACACCTTC. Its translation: CASSVGTTPNYGYTF.

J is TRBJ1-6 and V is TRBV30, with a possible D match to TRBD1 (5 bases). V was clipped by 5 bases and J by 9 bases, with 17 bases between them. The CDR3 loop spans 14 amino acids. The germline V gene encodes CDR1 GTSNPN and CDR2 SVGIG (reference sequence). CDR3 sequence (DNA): TGTGCCTGGGGAGGGACGGGGAAAGCTTCACCCCTCCACTTT. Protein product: CAWGGTGKASPLHF. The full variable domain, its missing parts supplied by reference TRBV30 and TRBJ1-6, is SQTIHQWPATLVQPVGSPLSLECTVEGTSNPNLYWYRQAAGRGLQLLFYSVGIGQISSEVPQNLSASRPQDRQFILSSKKLLLSDSGFYLCAWGGTGKASPLHFGNGTRLTVT.

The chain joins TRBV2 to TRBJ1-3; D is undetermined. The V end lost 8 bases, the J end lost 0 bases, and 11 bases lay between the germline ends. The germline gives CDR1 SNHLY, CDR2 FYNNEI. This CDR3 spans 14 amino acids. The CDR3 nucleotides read TGTGCCAGCGCCAGAGGTAGCTCTGGAAACACCATATATTTT. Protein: CASARGSSGNTIYF.